A single sample gave rise to the 27 T cell receptor beta chains below, sequenced in a study. In TCRdb, the 5' RACE reads were re-called with MiXCR into one record per CDR3 protein. The data show about 40,000 distinct CDR3 sequences, approximately 19% seen once. Material: naive CD4+ T cells sorted from a lymph node. Subset of the sample: naive CD4+ T cells, CD4+CD45RA+CD25-. The receptors stem from a female donor with breast cancer.

In regard to this clonotype: A much larger clone lies a single base off, so this may be a read error. The chain employs TRBV6-2 or TRBV6-3 and TRBJ2-7; D is unresolved. Trimming took 4 bases from V and 2 from J, leaving 12 bases between them. Germline V gene sequence: CDR1 MNHEY, CDR2 SVGEGT. The CDR3 runs 14 residues. The CDR3 DNA follows: TGTGCCAGCAGTTCGCAACGGAGCACCTACGAGCAGTACTTC. It encodes CASSSQRSTYEQYF.

This clonotype appeared a few times. The rearrangement uses TRBV6-5 and TRBJ1-5; tentative D call: TRBD1 (5 bases). CDR1 and CDR2 (germline): MNHEY, SVGAGI. Trimming took off 5 bases at V and 8 bases at J, with 10 bases between the two ends. The CDR3 is made up of 12 amino acids. Written as DNA, the CDR3 is TGTGCCAGCAGTCAGGGTGAGGAGCCCCAGCATTTT. This sequence encodes CASSQGEEPQHF.

This clonotype has just a few counts. This chain joins TRBV6-2 or TRBV6-3 and TRBJ1-6, with unresolved D. V was pared by 2 bases and J by 7 bases, with 6 bases between. There are 13 residues in the CDR3. Germline V gene data show CDR1 as MNHEY and CDR2 as SVGEGT. In DNA form, the CDR3 reads TGTGCCAGCAGTTACGACGGAAATTCACCCCTCCACTTT. Translation gives CASSYDGNSPLHF.

V is TRBV20-1 and J is TRBJ2-7; 7 bases fit TRBD1. CDR1 is DFQATT, CDR2 SNEGSKA, per germline (reference sequence). Unmatched junction bases numbered 13, after V lost 5 bases and J lost 3 bases. CDR3 length: 15 residues. In nucleotides, the CDR3 is TGCAGTGCTGGGGACGCCGCAGGGGGAATCTACGAGCAGTACTTC. Translating it yields CSAGDAAGGIYEQYF.

CDR3 nucleotide sequence: TGTGCCAGCAGCTTACAGCAGGGGTATGAGCAGTTCTTC. Its protein product is CASSLQQGYEQFF. This chain joins TRBV11-3 and TRBJ2-1, with a tentative D call TRBD1 (6 bases). The CDR3 is 13 residues long. With 2 bases removed from V and 8 bases from J, the gap between germline ends came to 10 bases. Germline values: CDR1 SGHNT, CDR2 YENEEA.

This chain links TRBV7-3 with TRBJ2-1; 7 bases line up with TRBD1. Germline V CDR1 and CDR2: SGHTA, FQGTGA. V trimming: 1 base; J trimming: 4 bases; junction bases outside the gene matches: 4. The CDR3 has 15 amino acids. CDR3 in amino acids: CASSLRGTEYNEQFF. The DNA for the CDR3 is TGTGCCAGCAGCTTAAGGGGGACAGAGTACAATGAGCAGTTCTTC.

This chain connects TRBV5-1 to TRBJ1-2; TRBD1 might be the D (5 bases). V gave up 4 bases and J gave up 6 bases, with 10 bases separating them. Looked up from germline, CDR1 is SGHRS and CDR2 is YFSETQ. The CDR3 extends over 12 amino acids. The CDR3 nucleotides are TGCGCCAGCAGCCCCCAGGGTAATGGCTACACCTTC. It yields the protein CASSPQGNGYTF.

The rearrangement joins TRBV21-1 to TRBJ2-3; TRBD1 is taken as the D call from the table, unchecked against the DNA. TRBV21-1 is given as a pseudogene. CDR3 length: 15 residues. The CDR3 DNA reads TGTGCCAGCACCACACAGCTCGGACACATAGATACGCAGTATTTT. Encoded protein: CASTTQLGHIDTQYF.

The chain joins TRBV5-1 to TRBJ1-4; no clear D. Per the germline V gene, CDR1 is SGHRS and CDR2 is YFSETQ. Trimming cost V 5 bases and J 5 bases, with 13 bases left between them. The CDR3 totals 14 residues. The CDR3 protein is CASSEDGLNEKLFF. DNA for the CDR3: TGCGCCAGCAGTGAAGATGGACTAAATGAAAAACTGTTTTTT.

The V gene is TRBV6-5, the J gene TRBJ2-7; D unclear. Trimming shortened V by 4 bases and J by 0 bases, and 7 bases separated the two germline ends. From germline, CDR1 is MNHEY and CDR2 SVGAGI. The length of the CDR3 is 13 residues. This CDR3 reads CASSSPGSYEQYF. CDR3 DNA: TGTGCCAGCAGTTCCCCAGGCTCCTACGAGCAGTACTTC.

This clonotype occurred a few times. The chain links TRBV7-9 to TRBJ2-7; D gene ambiguous. Germline CDR1 and CDR2: SEHNR and FQNEAQ (reference sequence). V dropped 3 bases and J dropped 1 base, with 4 bases sitting between them. This CDR3 has 12 residues. Written as DNA, the CDR3 is TGTGCCAGCAGCTTTACGTCCTACGAGCAGTACTTC. Protein: CASSFTSYEQYF.

This clonotype appeared a few times. The J gene is TRBJ1-4, the V gene TRBV7-2, with D possibly being TRBD1 (6 bases). V was cut by 5 bases and J by 10 bases, with 11 bases left in between. Per the germline V gene, CDR1 is SGHTA and CDR2 is FQGNSA. This CDR3 contains 12 residues. The CDR3 loop reads CASSITRGKLFF. In DNA, the CDR3 is TGTGCCAGCAGCATCACCAGGGGAAAACTGTTTTTT.

This clonotype was picked up many times. V is TRBV7-2 and J is TRBJ1-4; D not resolved. Looked up from germline, CDR1 is SGHTA and CDR2 is FQGNSA. CDR3 size: 14 residues. V was cut by 1 base and J by 7 bases, with 10 bases left in between. The CDR3 DNA reads as TGTGCCAGCAGCTTAGGCCAGATCAGTGAAAAACTGTTTTTT. Amino acid sequence: CASSLGQISEKLFF.

This clonotype was counted at least ten times. CDR3 amino acids: CAISERGVTQYF. The DNA for the CDR3 is TGTGCCATCAGTGAACGGGGAGTTACGCAGTATTTT. This chain uses TRBV10-3 with TRBJ2-3, with D possibly matching TRBD2 (5 bases). Trimming shortened V by 3 bases and J by 8 bases, and 9 bases separated the two germline ends. Per germline, CDR1 ENHRY and CDR2 SYGVKD. This CDR3 is 12 amino acids long.

In its sample, this clonotype was seen many times. This chain joins TRBV11-3 and TRBJ2-2; 7 bases agree with TRBD2. Per germline, CDR1 SGHNT and CDR2 YENEEA. With V trimmed by 4 bases and J by 5 bases, 4 bases remained unmatched. The CDR3 has 14 residues. DNA for the CDR3: TGTGCCAGCAGCTGGGAGGGGAGGACCGGGGAGCTGTTTTTT. Amino acids: CASSWEGRTGELFF.

This chain joins TRBV6-2 or TRBV6-3 and TRBJ1-5; 11 nucleotides align to TRBD1. J gave up 7 bases and V 6 bases, and 11 bases lay outside the gene matches. This CDR3 contains 16 residues. Germline assignment: CDR1 MNHEY and CDR2 SVGEGT. Here the CDR3 DNA reads TGTGCCAGCAGGACCGTGGACAGGGGGCGAGGGCAGCCCCAGCATTTT. Protein: CASRTVDRGRGQPQHF.

This clonotype was counted a few times. The rearrangement joins TRBV7-9 to TRBJ2-1; D unresolved. CDR3 size: 14 residues. Trimming removed 5 bases at V and 1 base at J, with 9 bases between. CDR1 and CDR2 from the germline V gene are SEHNR and FQNEAQ (reference sequence). Here the CDR3 DNA reads TGTGCCAGCAGCCCCGGCGGTTCCTACAATGAGCAGTTCTTC. Its protein is CASSPGGSYNEQFF. Filled out from reference TRBV7-9 and TRBJ2-1, the complete variable domain reads DTGVSQNPRHKITKRGQNVTFRCDPISEHNRLYWYRQTLGQGPEFLTYFQNEAQLEKSRLLSDRFSAERPKGSFSTLEIQRTEQGDSAMYLCASSPGGSYNEQFFGPGTRLTVL.

In its sample, this clonotype was seen a few times. The gene calls are TRBV7-9 and TRBJ2-3; the D is unclear. Trimming stripped 5 bases from V and 4 bases from J, with 19 bases between. CDR3 size: 16 residues. Per the germline V gene, CDR1 is SEHNR and CDR2 is FQNEAQ (reference sequence). CDR3: CASSPRANVGPDTQYF. Written as DNA, the CDR3 is TGTGCCAGCAGCCCCCGAGCCAACGTAGGCCCAGATACGCAGTATTTT.

V gene TRBV5-1 combines with J gene TRBJ2-7; 8 bases are a match to TRBD2. V dropped 0 bases and J dropped 11; count of bases not matched to a gene: 7. CDR1 and CDR2 (germline): SGHRS, YFSETQ. The CDR3 sequence is 13 residues long. DNA of the CDR3: TGCGCCAGCAGCTTGGATGTGGCGGGAGGAAAGTACTTC. This encodes CASSLDVAGGKYF. Filled out from reference TRBV5-1 and TRBJ2-7, the complete variable domain reads KAGVTQTPRYLIKTRGQQVTLSCSPISGHRSVSWYQQTPGQGLQFLFEYFSETQRNKGNFPGRFSGRQFSNSRSEMNVSTLELGDSALYLCASSLDVAGGKYFGPGTRLTVT.

Comments on this clonotype: Lacking the conserved final phenylalanine or tryptophan, this CDR3 likely reflects a read error. V and J are TRBV12-3 or TRBV12-4 and TRBJ1-1, with 9 bases matching TRBD1. The CDR3 length is 17 residues. V trimming: 2 bases; J trimming: 5 bases; junction bases outside the gene matches: 12. As DNA, the CDR3 is TGTGCCAGCAGTTTAAGTATGAGGGACAGGGACAGGACTGAAGCTTTCTTA. Protein product: CASSLSMRDRDRTEAFL.

With regard to this clonotype: At one of its ends the junction is not consistent with the germline gene, which may arise from a read error. This chain connects TRBV5-1 to TRBJ2-3; D remains ambiguous. CDR1 is SGHRS, CDR2 YFSETQ, per germline. The CDR3 sequence is 15 residues long. For the CDR3, the DNA is TGCGCCGGCAGCTTAAAGGCAGCAGGAGCAGATACGCAGTATTTT. Translation: CAGSLKAAGADTQYF.

This clonotype rates as medium-sized. The rearrangement links TRBV29-1 to TRBJ1-3; D might be TRBD1 (5 bases). Germline loops: CDR1 SQVTM, CDR2 ANQGSEA. The CDR3 loop spans 11 amino acids. V lost 7 bases, J lost 3 bases, and 7 bases lay in between. The CDR3: CSAQVGNTIYF. As DNA, the CDR3 is TGCAGCGCACAGGTTGGAAACACCATATATTTT.

The table lists this clonotype with many counts. The chain is built from TRBV6-2 or TRBV6-3 and TRBJ1-2, with D unresolved. This CDR3 has 13 residues. Germline V gene lookup returns CDR1 MNHEY and CDR2 SVGEGT. V was shortened by 6 bases and J by 4 bases, with 12 bases between the two germline ends. The CDR3 DNA is TGTGCCAGCAGGCACCCGCCCGGCTATGGCTACACCTTC. Translated, it gives CASRHPPGYGYTF.

The chain joins TRBV5-1 to TRBJ2-2; D gene ambiguous. V lost 2 bases, J lost 1 base, and 12 bases lay in between. The CDR3 spans 16 residues. CDR1 and CDR2 from the germline V gene are SGHRS and YFSETQ. DNA of the CDR3: TGCGCCAGCAGCTTCCGACTCCTCGAGAACACCGGGGAGCTGTTTTTT. It encodes CASSFRLLENTGELFF.

Turning to this clonotype: This may come from a read error, since a much larger clone is one base off. The rearrangement links TRBV29-1 to TRBJ1-2; D remains unclear. There are 12 residues in the CDR3. The V and J ends lost 5 bases and 8 bases respectively, with 15 bases between them. Germline CDR1 SQVTM, CDR2 ANQGSEA. The CDR3 loop reads CSVMSSVEGYTF. CDR3 nucleotides: TGCAGCGTTATGAGTTCCGTGGAAGGCTACACCTTC. The full variable domain, in which reference TRBV29-1 and TRBJ1-2 provide the parts outside the CDR3, is SAVISQKPSRDICQRGTSLTIQCQVDSQVTMMFWYRQQPGQSLTLIATANQGSEATYESGFVIDKFPISRPNLTFSTLTVSNMSPEDSSIYLCSVMSSVEGYTFGSGTRLTVV.

This clonotype was seen at least ten times. The V and J genes are TRBV6-2 or TRBV6-3 and TRBJ2-3; D remains ambiguous. CDR1 and CDR2 from the germline V gene are MNHEY and SVGEGT. CDR3 length: 12 amino acids. Trimming removed 5 bases at V and 2 bases at J, with 5 bases between. CDR3 protein: CASSAYTDTQYF. In nucleotides, the CDR3 is TGTGCCAGCAGTGCGTACACAGATACGCAGTATTTT.

This clonotype was found many times. The chain is built from TRBV4-2 and TRBJ1-5; D uncertain. The CDR3 runs to 14 residues. The V and J ends lost 3 bases and 5 bases respectively, with 11 bases between them. Germline lookup yields CDR1 LGHNA and CDR2 YNFKEQ. The DNA for the CDR3 is TGTGCCAGCAGCCAGGTCATGGAAGATCAGCCCCAGCATTTT. Translating it yields CASSQVMEDQPQHF.